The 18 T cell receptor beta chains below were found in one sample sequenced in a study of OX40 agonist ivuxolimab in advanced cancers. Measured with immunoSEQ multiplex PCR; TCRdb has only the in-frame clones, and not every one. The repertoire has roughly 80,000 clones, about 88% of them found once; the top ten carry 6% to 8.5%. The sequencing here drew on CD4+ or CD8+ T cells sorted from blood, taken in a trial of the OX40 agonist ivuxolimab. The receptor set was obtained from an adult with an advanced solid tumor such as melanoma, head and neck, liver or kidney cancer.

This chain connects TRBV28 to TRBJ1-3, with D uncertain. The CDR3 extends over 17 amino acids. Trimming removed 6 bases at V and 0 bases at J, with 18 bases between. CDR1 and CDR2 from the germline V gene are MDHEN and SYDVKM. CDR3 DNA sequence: TGTGCCAGCAGGCCCACCGAGGCGGGCCGCTCTGGAAACACCATATATTTT. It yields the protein CASRPTEAGRSGNTIYF.

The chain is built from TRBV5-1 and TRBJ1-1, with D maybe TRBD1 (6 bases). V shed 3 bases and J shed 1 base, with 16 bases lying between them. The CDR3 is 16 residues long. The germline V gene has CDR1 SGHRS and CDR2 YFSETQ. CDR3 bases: TGCGCCAGCAGCTCGGGGGGCACTCAACAGAACACTGAAGCTTTCTTT. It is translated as CASSSGGTQQNTEAFF.

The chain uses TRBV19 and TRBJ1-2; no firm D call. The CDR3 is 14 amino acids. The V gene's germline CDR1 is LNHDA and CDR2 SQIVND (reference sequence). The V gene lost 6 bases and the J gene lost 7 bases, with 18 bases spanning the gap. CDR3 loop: CASSTIRGSGGYTF. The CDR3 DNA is TGTGCCAGTAGCACCATTCGGGGTAGCGGTGGCTACACCTTC.

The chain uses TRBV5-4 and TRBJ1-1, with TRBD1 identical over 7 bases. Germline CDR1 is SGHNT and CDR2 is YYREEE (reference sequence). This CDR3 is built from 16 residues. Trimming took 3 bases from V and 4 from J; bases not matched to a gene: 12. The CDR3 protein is CASSYYISGGGTEAFF. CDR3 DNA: TGTGCCAGCAGCTACTATATCTCAGGGGGTGGCACTGAAGCTTTCTTT.

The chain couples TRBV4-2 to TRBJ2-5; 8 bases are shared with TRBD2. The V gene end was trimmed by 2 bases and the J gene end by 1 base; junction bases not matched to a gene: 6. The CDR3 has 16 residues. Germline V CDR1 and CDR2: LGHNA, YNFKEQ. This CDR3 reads CASSQLVSGAQETQYF. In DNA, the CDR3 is TGTGCCAGCAGCCAACTGGTTAGCGGGGCCCAAGAGACCCAGTACTTC.

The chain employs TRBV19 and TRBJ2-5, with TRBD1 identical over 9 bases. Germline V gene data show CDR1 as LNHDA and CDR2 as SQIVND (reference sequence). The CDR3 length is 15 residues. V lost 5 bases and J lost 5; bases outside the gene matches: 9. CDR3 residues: CASSPRDRVSETQYF. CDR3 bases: TGTGCCAGTAGTCCCCGGGACAGGGTGTCCGAGACCCAGTACTTC.

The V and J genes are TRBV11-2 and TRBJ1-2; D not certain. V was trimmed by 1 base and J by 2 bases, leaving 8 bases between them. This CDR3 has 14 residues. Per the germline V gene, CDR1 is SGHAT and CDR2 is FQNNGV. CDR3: CASSLAPENYGYTF. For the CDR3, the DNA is TGTGCCAGCAGCTTAGCCCCAGAAAACTATGGCTACACCTTC.

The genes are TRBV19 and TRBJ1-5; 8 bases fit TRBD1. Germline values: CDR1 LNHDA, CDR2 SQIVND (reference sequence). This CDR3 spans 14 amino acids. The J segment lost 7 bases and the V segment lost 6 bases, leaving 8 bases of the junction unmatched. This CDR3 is CASSPRTGWQPQHF. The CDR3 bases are TGTGCCAGTAGCCCCAGGACAGGGTGGCAGCCCCAGCATTTT.

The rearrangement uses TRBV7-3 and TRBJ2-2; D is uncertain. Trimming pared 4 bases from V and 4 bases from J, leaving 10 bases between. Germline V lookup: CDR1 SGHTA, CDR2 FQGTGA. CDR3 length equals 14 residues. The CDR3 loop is CASSSYLGTGELFF. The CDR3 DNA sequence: TGTGCCAGCAGCTCCTACCTAGGCACCGGGGAGCTGTTTTTT.

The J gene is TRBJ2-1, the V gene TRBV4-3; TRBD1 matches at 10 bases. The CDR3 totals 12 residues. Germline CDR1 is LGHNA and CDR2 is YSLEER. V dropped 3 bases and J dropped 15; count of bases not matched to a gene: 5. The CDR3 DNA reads TGCGCCAGCAGCCAGTCCGGGACAGGGGTGTTCTTC. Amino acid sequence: CASSQSGTGVFF.

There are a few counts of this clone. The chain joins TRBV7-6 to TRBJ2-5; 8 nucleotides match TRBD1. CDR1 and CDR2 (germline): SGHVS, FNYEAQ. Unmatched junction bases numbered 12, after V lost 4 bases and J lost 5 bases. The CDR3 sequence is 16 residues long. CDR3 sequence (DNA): TGTGCCAGCAGCTCCAGTTCGACAGGGGTCATGGAGACCCAGTACTTC. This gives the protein CASSSSSTGVMETQYF.

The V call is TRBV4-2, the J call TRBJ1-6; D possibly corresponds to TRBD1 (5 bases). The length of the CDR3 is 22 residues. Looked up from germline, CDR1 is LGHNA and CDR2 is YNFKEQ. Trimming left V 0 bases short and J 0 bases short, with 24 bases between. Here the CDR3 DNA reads TGTGCCAGCAGCCAAGATTGGGTTGAGGGGACGGGGCTCAGCTCCTATAATTCACCCCTCCACTTT. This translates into CASSQDWVEGTGLSSYNSPLHF.

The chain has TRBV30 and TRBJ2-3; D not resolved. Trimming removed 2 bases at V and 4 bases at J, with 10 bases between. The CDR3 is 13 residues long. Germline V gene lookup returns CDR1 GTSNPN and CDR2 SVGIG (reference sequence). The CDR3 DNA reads TGTGCCTGGAGTATAAGTGGGCCAGATACGCAGTATTTT. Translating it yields CAWSISGPDTQYF.

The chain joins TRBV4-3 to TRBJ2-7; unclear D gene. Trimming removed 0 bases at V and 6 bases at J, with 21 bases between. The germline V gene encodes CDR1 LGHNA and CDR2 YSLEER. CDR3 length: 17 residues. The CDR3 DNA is TGCGCCAGCAGCCAAGAAGACCCGGCGATCGGGCAGGCCGAGCAGTACTTC. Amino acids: CASSQEDPAIGQAEQYF.

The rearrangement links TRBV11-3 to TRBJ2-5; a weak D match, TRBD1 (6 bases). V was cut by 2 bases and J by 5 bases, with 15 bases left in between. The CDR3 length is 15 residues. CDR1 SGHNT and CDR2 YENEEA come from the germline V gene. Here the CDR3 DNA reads TGTGCCAGCAGCTTAAGGGGGACGATAGGGGAGACCCAGTACTTC. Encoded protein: CASSLRGTIGETQYF.

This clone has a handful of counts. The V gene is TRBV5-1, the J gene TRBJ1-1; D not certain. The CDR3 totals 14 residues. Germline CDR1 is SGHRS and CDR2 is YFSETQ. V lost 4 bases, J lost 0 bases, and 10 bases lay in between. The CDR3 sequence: CASSRAALNTEAFF. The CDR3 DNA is TGCGCCAGCAGCCGGGCAGCCCTGAACACTGAAGCTTTCTTT.

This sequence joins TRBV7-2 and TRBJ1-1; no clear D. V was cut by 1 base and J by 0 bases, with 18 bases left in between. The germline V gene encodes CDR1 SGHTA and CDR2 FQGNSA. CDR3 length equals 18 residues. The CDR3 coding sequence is TGTGCCAGCAGCTTAGGCTCCCAGATTGGACGGGTGAACACTGAAGCTTTCTTT. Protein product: CASSLGSQIGRVNTEAFF.

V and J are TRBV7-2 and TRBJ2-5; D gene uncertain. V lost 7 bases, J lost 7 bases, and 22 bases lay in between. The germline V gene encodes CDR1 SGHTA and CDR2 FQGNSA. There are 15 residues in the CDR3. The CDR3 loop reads CASTDLRATIWTQYF. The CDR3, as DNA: TGTGCCAGCACCGACCTTAGGGCCACCATATGGACCCAGTACTTC.